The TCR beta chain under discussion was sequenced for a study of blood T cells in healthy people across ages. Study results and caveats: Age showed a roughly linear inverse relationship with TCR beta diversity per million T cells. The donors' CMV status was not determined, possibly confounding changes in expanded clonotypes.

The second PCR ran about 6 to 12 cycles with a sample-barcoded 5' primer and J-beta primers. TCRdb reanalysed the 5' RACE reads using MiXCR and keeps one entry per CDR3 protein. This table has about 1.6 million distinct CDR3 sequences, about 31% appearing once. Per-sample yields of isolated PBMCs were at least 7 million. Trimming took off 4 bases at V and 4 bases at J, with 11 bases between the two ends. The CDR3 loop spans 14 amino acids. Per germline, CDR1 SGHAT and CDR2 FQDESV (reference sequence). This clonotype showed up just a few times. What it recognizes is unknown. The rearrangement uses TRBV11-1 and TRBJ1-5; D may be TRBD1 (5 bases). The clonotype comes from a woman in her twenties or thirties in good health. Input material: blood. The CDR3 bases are TGTGCCAGCAGCTCGGGACGGGAAAATCAGCCCCAGCATTTT. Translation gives CASSSGRENQPQHF.